These T cell receptor beta chains were read from a single sample in a study of T cell repertoires in cytomegalovirus infection. TCRdb fed the reads into MiXCR, producing one record per CDR3 protein. In the table there are about 770,000 distinct CDR3 sequences, roughly 29% of which are singletons. No antigen has been identified for these receptors. The source was cultured CD8+ T cells from PBMCs, collected from culture after CMV antigen stimulation. Source of these receptors: a human donor in good health (CMV status not recorded). Some clones in this sample may be carry-over from other donors' samples. Both conserved end residues are part of each CDR3. The D gene is left open where the match is weak. The size of a clone is reported for some rows only, either as once, few or many, or as a class for expanded clones.

>TRBV5-1|TRBJ2-5|TRBD1|NA
TGCGCCAGCAGCCCCGGGACAGGGCCATTCCCAGTGGACTTC
CASSPGTGPFPVDF
>TRBV7-8|TRBJ2-3|NA|many
TGTGCCAGCAGCACCGACCTAGTGAGGTTTTTTACAGATACGCAGTATTTT
CASSTDLVRFFTDTQYF
>TRBV6-6|TRBJ1-1|TRBD1|NA
TGTGCCAGCAGTTACGCGGGACAGGGTTACACTGAAGCTTTCTTT
CASSYAGQGYTEAFF
>TRBV7-6|TRBJ1-2|NA|many
TGTGCCAGCAGCCCTACGGACGGCTATGGCTACACCTTC
CASSPTDGYGYTF
>TRBV7-9|TRBJ2-7|NA|many
TGTGCCAGCGAAGGTAGCGAGGACGAGCAGTACTTC
CASEGSEDEQYF
>TRBV27|TRBJ1-2|TRBD1|NA
TGTGCCAGCAGAACCGGACAGGGGGCGGTCGGCTACACCTTC
CASRTGQGAVGYTF
>TRBV15|TRBJ1-3|NA|few
TGTGCCACCAGCAGAAAGGAGGCAGGGACTGGAAACACCATATATTTT
CATSRKEAGTGNTIYF
>TRBV12-3/TRBV12-4|TRBJ1-5|TRBD1|NA
TGTGCCAGCACCCTGACAGGGCTCGGGGCCCAGCATTTT
CASTLTGLGAQHF
>TRBV6-2/TRBV6-3|TRBJ1-5|NA|NA
TGTGCCAGCAGTTACCCGATCGGACCGGTAGGTAATCAGCCCCAGCATTTT
CASSYPIGPVGNQPQHF
>TRBV27|TRBJ1-5|NA|NA
TGTGTCCCGTACAGGGAGTACACACTCAGCAATCAGCCCCAGCATTTT
CVPYREYTLSNQPQHF
>TRBV7-3|TRBJ1-1|NA|few
TGTGCCAGCAGCGTATCGGGCCTAGGAAGACCTGAAGCTTTCTTT
CASSVSGLGRPEAFF
>TRBV7-9|TRBJ2-1|TRBD1|NA
TGTGCCAGCAGCGTTGACAGGGGGCTGAAGGAGCAGTTCTTC
CASSVDRGLKEQFF
>TRBV7-2|TRBJ1-6|TRBD1|few
TGTGCCAGCGCTGCTTATCACGGGACAGGGAATTCACCCCTCCACTTT
CASAAYHGTGNSPLHF
>TRBV27|TRBJ2-7|NA|NA
TGTGCCAGCAGCTTCTACCCCATGTACGAGCAGTACTTC
CASSFYPMYEQYF
>TRBV7-9|TRBJ1-5|NA|NA
TGTGCCAGCGGCAGGGATCAGCCCCAGCATTTT
CASGRDQPQHF
>TRBV11-3|TRBJ2-1|NA|NA
TGTGCCAGCAGCCCCCGAGGGGACAATGAGCAGTTCTTC
CASSPRGDNEQFF
>TRBV27|TRBJ2-3|NA|NA
TGTGCCAGCAGCCCAGTCGGCAGAAACAATCAAGATACGCAGTATTTT
CASSPVGRNNQDTQYF
>TRBV9|TRBJ1-5|TRBD1|NA
TGTGCCAGCAGCGTAGGGACAGGCCGCAATCAGCCCCAGCATTTT
CASSVGTGRNQPQHF
>TRBV20-1|TRBJ2-2|NA|NA
TGCAGTGCTAGACTAGAGACCGGGGAGCTGTTTTTT
CSARLETGELFF
>TRBV12-3/TRBV12-4|TRBJ1-6|NA|few
TGTGCCAGCAGTCCGGACAGCTCCTATAATTCACCCCTCCACTTT
CASSPDSSYNSPLHF
>TRBV9|TRBJ2-5|NA|few
TGTGCCAGCAGCGTAGATCAGGGAGTAGAAGAGACCCAGTACTTC
CASSVDQGVEETQYF
>TRBV6-5|TRBJ2-6|NA|many
TGTGCCAGCAGTTACTCCTCTGGGGCCAACGTCCTGACTTTC
CASSYSSGANVLTF
>TRBV27|TRBJ1-2|NA|once
TGTGCCAGCAGTTTATCAACCCACGCCCTTGGAGGCCCTAACTATGGCTACACCTTC
CASSLSTHALGGPNYGYTF
>TRBV5-4|TRBJ2-3|NA|few
TGTGCCAGCAGCTCGACGAGCGGCTATACGCAGTATTTT
CASSSTSGYTQYF
>TRBV28|TRBJ2-1|TRBD2|NA
TGTGCCAGCAGTTTCCCTAGCGGCCTTTACGCCTACAATGAGCAGTTCTTC
CASSFPSGLYAYNEQFF
>TRBV7-4|TRBJ1-1|NA|NA
TGTGCCAGCAGCTTAGTACGATTCGAACGCACTGAAGCTTTCTTT
CASSLVRFERTEAFF
>TRBV28|TRBJ1-1|NA|NA
TGTGCCAGCAGTTTATGGGGGGCGGACACTGAAGCTTTCTTT
CASSLWGADTEAFF
>TRBV7-2|TRBJ1-5|NA|few
TGTGCCAGCAGCGCAGGGGTGATGAGCAATCAGCCCCAGCATTTT
CASSAGVMSNQPQHF
>TRBV12-3/TRBV12-4|TRBJ2-1|TRBD2|few
TGTGCCAGCAGCCCATCGACTAGCGGTCAGCAGTTCTTC
CASSPSTSGQQFF
>TRBV5-1|TRBJ2-2|NA|NA
TGCGCCAGCAGCTCGTCCGGGGTTCGAGCCGGGGAGCTGTTTTTT
CASSSSGVRAGELFF
>TRBV2|TRBJ2-7|TRBD1|NA
TGTGCCAGCGGAGGGGGACAGGCCTCCTACGAGCAGTACTTC
CASGGGQASYEQYF
>TRBV19|TRBJ1-2|NA|many
TGTGCCAGTAGTATCTCGGGAGACTATGGCTACACCTTC
CASSISGDYGYTF
>TRBV12-3/TRBV12-4|TRBJ1-3|NA|few
TGTGCCAGCAGATACCCGGGCCTCGGAAACACCATATATTTT
CASRYPGLGNTIYF
>TRBV29-1|TRBJ2-6|NA|NA
TGCAGCGTCCCGAGTCGCGAGGCTGGGGCCAACGTCCTGACTTTC
CSVPSREAGANVLTF
>TRBV7-2|TRBJ2-1|TRBD2|many
TGTGCCAGCAGATCTAGCGGGAGCTCCTACAATGAGCAGTTCTTC
CASRSSGSSYNEQFF
>TRBV4-1|TRBJ2-5|NA|few
TGCGCCAGCAGCCAAGAACCCCAGGACACGCGGGAGACCCAGTACTTC
CASSQEPQDTRETQYF
>TRBV12-5|TRBJ2-3|TRBD1|few
TGTGCTAGTGGTTTTTACACGGAGAGGACAGGGGCCACGCCGAAACGCACAGATACGCAGTATTTT
CASGFYTERTGATPKRTDTQYF
>TRBV12-3/TRBV12-4|TRBJ2-4|NA|NA
TGTGCCAGCAGTTTATCCCTCAGCATAAACATTCAGTACTTC
CASSLSLSINIQYF
>TRBV15|TRBJ2-2|NA|NA
TGTGCCACCAGCAGAAGCCGGGGAGGGGAGCTGTTTTTT
CATSRSRGGELFF
>TRBV15|TRBJ1-2|NA|NA
TGTGCCACCAGCCCTGGATCTCAAGGCTACACCTTC
CATSPGSQGYTF
>TRBV27|TRBJ2-2|NA|NA
TGTGCCAGCAGTTCCGGGACCATACTCGGGGAGCTGTTTTTT
CASSSGTILGELFF
>TRBV7-9|TRBJ1-6|NA|NA
TGTGCCAGCAGCCTGTCCCAGGGAGGTGATTCACCCCTCCACTTT
CASSLSQGGDSPLHF
>TRBV5-4|TRBJ2-2|TRBD2|NA
TGTGCCAGCGGCGGAGGCGGGGGGGACACCGGGGAGCTGTTTTTT
CASGGGGGDTGELFF
>TRBV7-9|TRBJ2-1|TRBD2|few
TGTGCCAGCAGCATCCGACTAGCGGGGGACAGCTCCTACAATGAGCAGTTCTTC
CASSIRLAGDSSYNEQFF
>TRBV7-8|TRBJ2-2|NA|many
TGTGCCAGCAGCCCACGATGGACTGGGGCTCGCACCGGGGAGCTGTTTTTT
CASSPRWTGARTGELFF
>TRBV6-2/TRBV6-3|TRBJ2-2|NA|NA
TGTGCCAGCACCTCTACCTTGGGGGAGCTGTTTTTT
CASTSTLGELFF
>TRBV7-9|TRBJ1-1|TRBD1|NA
TGTGCCAGCAGTTCTCCGGGACAGGGAACTTTCTTT
CASSSPGQGTFF
>TRBV14|TRBJ2-3|NA|NA
TGTGCCAGCAGCCAAATCATTAGCACAGATACGCAGTATTTT
CASSQIISTDTQYF
>TRBV7-9|TRBJ2-5|NA|few
TGTGCCAGCAGCTTAGCGGTGGGACTGCAAGAGACCCAGTACTTC
CASSLAVGLQETQYF
>TRBV28|TRBJ2-3|NA|few
TGTGCCAGCAGTTTATCGACCGGGACCGACCGCACAGATACGCAGTATTTT
CASSLSTGTDRTDTQYF
>TRBV7-2|TRBJ1-5|NA|many
TGTGCCAGCAGCTTAAGGGACATCGATAGCAATCAGCCCCAGCATTTT
CASSLRDIDSNQPQHF
>TRBV6-6|TRBJ2-7|TRBD1|NA
TGTGCCAGCAGTGACCGGGACAGGGGCCACGAGCAGTACTTC
CASSDRDRGHEQYF
>TRBV14|TRBJ2-3|NA|NA
TGTGCCAGCAGCCAAGCGGGGAGATACACAGATACGCAGTATTTT
CASSQAGRYTDTQYF